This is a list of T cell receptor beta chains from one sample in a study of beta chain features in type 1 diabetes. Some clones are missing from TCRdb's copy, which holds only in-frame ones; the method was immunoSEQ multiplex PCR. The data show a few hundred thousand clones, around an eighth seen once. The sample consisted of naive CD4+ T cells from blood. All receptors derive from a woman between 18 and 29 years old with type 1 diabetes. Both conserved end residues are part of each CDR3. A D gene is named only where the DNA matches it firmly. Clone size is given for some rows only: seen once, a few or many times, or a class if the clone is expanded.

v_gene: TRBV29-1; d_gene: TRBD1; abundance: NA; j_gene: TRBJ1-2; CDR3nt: TGCAGCGTTGAATGGCAGGGGGACTATGGCTACACCTTC; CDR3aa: CSVEWQGDYGYTF
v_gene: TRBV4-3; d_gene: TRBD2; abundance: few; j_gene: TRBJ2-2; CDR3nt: TGCGCCAGCAGCCTGGTGGCGGGAGGGACTATGATCGGGGAGCTGTTTTTT; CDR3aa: CASSLVAGGTMIGELFF
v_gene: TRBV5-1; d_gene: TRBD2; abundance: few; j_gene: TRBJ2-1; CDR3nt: TGCGCCAGCAGCTTGGGGCTAGGCGGGAGAGGCAGCTCCTACAATGAGCAGTTCTTC; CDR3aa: CASSLGLGGRGSSYNEQFF
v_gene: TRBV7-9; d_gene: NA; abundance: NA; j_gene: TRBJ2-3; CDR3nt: TGTGCCAGCAGCAATCAACTAGCTCCAGATACGCAGTATTTT; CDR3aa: CASSNQLAPDTQYF
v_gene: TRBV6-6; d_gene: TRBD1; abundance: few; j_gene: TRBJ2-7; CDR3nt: TGTGCCAGCAGTCGGCCCGGGACAGAAAACGAGCAGTACTTC; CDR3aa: CASSRPGTENEQYF
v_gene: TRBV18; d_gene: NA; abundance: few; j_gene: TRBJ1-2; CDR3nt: TGTGCCAGCTCACCGACACAAGGGGAAGGCTACACCTTC; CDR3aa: CASSPTQGEGYTF
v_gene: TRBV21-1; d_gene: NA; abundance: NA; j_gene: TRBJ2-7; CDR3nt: TGTGCCAGCAGCCACCGGCAGGCACAGGGCGAGCAGTACTTC; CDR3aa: CASSHRQAQGEQYF
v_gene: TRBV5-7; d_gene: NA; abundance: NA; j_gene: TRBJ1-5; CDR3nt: TGTGCCAGCAGCTTCCAAGGGGTTAGCAATCAGCCCCAGCATTTT; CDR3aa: CASSFQGVSNQPQHF
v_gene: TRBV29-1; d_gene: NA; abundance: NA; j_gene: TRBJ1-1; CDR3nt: TGCAGCGTTGATCACGAGCTAAACACTGAAGCTTTCTTT; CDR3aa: CSVDHELNTEAFF
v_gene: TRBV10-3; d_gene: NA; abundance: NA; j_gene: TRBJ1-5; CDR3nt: TGTGCCATCAGTGAGTCTAAGGGGAGCAATCAGCCCCAGCATTTT; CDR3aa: CAISESKGSNQPQHF
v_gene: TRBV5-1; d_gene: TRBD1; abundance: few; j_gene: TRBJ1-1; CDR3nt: TGCGCCAGCAGCATCGGACAGGCCGGGGGAACGAACACTGAAGCTTTCTTT; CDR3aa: CASSIGQAGGTNTEAFF
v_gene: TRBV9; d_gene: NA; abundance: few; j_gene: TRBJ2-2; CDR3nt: TGTGCCAGCAGCGTAAGGCCAGCAGGACAAACCGGGGAGCTGTTTTTT; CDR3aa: CASSVRPAGQTGELFF
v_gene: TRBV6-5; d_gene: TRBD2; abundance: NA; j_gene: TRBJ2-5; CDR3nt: TGTGCCAGCAGTTACTCCGGGAGGGTCCAAGAGACCCAGTACTTC; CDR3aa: CASSYSGRVQETQYF
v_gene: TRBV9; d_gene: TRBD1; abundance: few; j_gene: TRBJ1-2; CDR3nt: TGTGCCAGCAGCGTAGAGGGGGCCTATGGCTACACCTTC; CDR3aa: CASSVEGAYGYTF
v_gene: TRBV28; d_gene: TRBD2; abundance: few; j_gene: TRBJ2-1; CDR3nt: TGTGCCAGCAGCACCGGGACTAGCGGGAGAGTTGAGCAGTTCTTC; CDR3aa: CASSTGTSGRVEQFF
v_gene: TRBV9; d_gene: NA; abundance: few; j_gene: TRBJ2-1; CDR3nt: TGTGCCAGCAGCGTAGAAGTACACAGAAGCTCCTACAATGAGCAGTTCTTC; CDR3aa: CASSVEVHRSSYNEQFF
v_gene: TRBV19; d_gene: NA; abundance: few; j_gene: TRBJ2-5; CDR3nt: TGTGCCAGTAGTATCGGAGGGTTAGAAGAGACCCAGTACTTC; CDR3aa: CASSIGGLEETQYF
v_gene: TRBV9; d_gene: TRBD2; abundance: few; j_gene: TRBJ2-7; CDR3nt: TGTGCCAGCAGCGTAGATCTGGGCGGGAGCTACGAGCAGTACTTC; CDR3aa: CASSVDLGGSYEQYF
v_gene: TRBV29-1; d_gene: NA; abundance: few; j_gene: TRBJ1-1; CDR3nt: TGCAGCGGGGGGGGGCAGGGCACTGAAGCTTTCTTT; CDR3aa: CSGGGQGTEAFF
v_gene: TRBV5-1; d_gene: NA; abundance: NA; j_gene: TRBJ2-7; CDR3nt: TGCGCCAGCAGCCCGGACATGTACGAGCAGTACTTC; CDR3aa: CASSPDMYEQYF
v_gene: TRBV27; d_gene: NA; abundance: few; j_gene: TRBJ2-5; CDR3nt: TGTGCCAGCAGCTTTATGACTCGCCAGTACTTC; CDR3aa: CASSFMTRQYF
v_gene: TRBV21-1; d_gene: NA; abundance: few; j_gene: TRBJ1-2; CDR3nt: TGTGCCAGCAGCACGACAGTCTGGGATGGCTACACCTTC; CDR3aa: CASSTTVWDGYTF
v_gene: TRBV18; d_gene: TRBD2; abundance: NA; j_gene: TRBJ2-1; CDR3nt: TGTGCCAGCTCCGGGACTAGCGGGAGTGAGCAGTTCTTC; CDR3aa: CASSGTSGSEQFF
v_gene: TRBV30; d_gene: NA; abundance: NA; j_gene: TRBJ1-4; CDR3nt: TGTGCCTGGAGTGTGACAGACTTTAATGAAAAACTGTTTTTT; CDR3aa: CAWSVTDFNEKLFF
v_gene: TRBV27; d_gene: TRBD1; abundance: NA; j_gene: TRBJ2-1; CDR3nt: TGTGCCAGCAGTAGACAGGGCGCCTACAATGAGCAGTTCTTC; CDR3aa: CASSRQGAYNEQFF
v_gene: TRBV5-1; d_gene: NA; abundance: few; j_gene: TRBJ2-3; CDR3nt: TGCGCCAGCAGCTTGTCCAGCGGAAGCACAGATACGCAGTATTTT; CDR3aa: CASSLSSGSTDTQYF
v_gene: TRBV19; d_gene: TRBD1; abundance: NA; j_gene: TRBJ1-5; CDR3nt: TGTGCCAGTAGCGGGACAGGGGTTCAGCCCCAGCATTTT; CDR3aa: CASSGTGVQPQHF
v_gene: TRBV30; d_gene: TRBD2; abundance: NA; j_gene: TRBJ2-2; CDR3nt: TGTGCCTGGACCGGACTAGCGGGAGGCACCGGGGAGCTGTTTTTT; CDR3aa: CAWTGLAGGTGELFF
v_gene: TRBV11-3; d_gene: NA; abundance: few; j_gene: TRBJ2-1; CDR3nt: TGTGCCAGCAGCTTAGTGGCCGTGGAGCAGTTCTTC; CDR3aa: CASSLVAVEQFF
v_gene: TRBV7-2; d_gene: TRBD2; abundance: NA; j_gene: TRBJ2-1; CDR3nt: TGTGCCAGCAGCTCGATAGGGTCTAGCGGGAGCTCCTACAATGAGCAGTTCTTC; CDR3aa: CASSSIGSSGSSYNEQFF
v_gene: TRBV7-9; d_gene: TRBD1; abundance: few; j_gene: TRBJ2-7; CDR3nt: TGTGCCAGCAGCTCGGACAGGTCCTACGAGCAGTACTTC; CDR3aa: CASSSDRSYEQYF
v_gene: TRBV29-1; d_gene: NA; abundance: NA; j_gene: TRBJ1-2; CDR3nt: TGCAGCGTTGGCACTCGAATGACAGCGAACTATGGCTACACCTTC; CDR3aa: CSVGTRMTANYGYTF
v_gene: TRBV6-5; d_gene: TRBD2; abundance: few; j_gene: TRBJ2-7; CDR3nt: TGTGCCAGCAGTTACGGGAGGGGTGGGAACTACGAGCAGTACTTC; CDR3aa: CASSYGRGGNYEQYF
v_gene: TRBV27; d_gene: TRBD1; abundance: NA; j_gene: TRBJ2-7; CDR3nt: TGTGCCAGCAGTCCGCCCCGACAGGGGGCAACCTACGAGCAGTACTTC; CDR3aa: CASSPPRQGATYEQYF